This is a list of T cell receptor beta chains from one sample in a study of blood T cell repertoires in COVID-19. Clones were read by immunoSEQ multiplex PCR, and TCRdb kept only the in-frame ones, dropping some. The sample lists about 210,000 clones; roughly nine tenths were seen once. The sequencing input was peripheral blood. These receptors were collected from a woman aged 70-85 years with acute or convalescent COVID-19. Both conserved end residues are part of each CDR3. Fields, in order: J gene, D gene, CDR3 length, V gene, clone size, CDR3 protein, CDR3 DNA. D genes are given only for firm matches. The size field is filled for only some rows; it gives once, few, many or a size class.

>TRBJ2-2|.|16|TRBV6-5|.
CASSYSGRLHTGELFF
TGTGCCAGCAGTTACTCGGGTCGACTTCACACCGGGGAGCTGTTTTTT
>TRBJ2-3|.|12|TRBV2|.
CASKQSTDTQYF
TGTGCCAGCAAACAGAGCACAGATACGCAGTATTTT
>TRBJ2-3|TRBD2|16|TRBV10-3|.
CAISELSGGLTDTQYF
TGTGCCATCAGTGAGTTGAGCGGGGGGCTCACAGATACGCAGTATTTT
>TRBJ1-1|TRBD1|17|TRBV5-6|.
CASSATGTGVVWTEAFF
TGTGCCAGCAGCGCAACCGGGACAGGGGTCGTTTGGACTGAAGCTTTCTTT
>TRBJ2-3|.|14|TRBV29-1|.
CSVRTVGSTDTQYF
TGCAGCGTTAGGACAGTCGGAAGCACAGATACGCAGTATTTT
>TRBJ2-2|.|16|TRBV5-1|.
CASSLEGRGHTGELFF
TGCGCCAGCAGCTTGGAGGGGCGGGGGCACACCGGGGAGCTGTTTTTT
>TRBJ2-1|TRBD1|14|TRBV5-1|.
CASSFGQGRNEQFF
TGCGCCAGCAGCTTTGGACAGGGACGGAATGAGCAGTTCTTC
>TRBJ1-2|TRBD1|16|TRBV6-5|once
CASSYPPTGGVYGYTF
TGTGCCAGCAGTTACCCTCCGACAGGGGGGGTCTATGGCTACACCTTC
>TRBJ1-3|TRBD1|15|TRBV7-8|.
CASSLDRVSGNTIYF
TGTGCCAGCAGCCTCGACAGGGTCTCTGGAAACACCATATATTTT
>TRBJ1-1|TRBD1|16|TRBV7-6|.
CASSLGDRGRSTEAFF
TGTGCCAGCAGCTTAGGGGACAGGGGTCGGTCCACTGAAGCTTTCTTT
>TRBJ2-6|.|17|TRBV7-2|once
CASSLGGVGSGANVLTF
TGTGCCAGCAGCTTAGGAGGAGTCGGGTCTGGGGCCAACGTCCTGACTTTC
>TRBJ1-1|.|16|TRBV4-2|.
CASSQDFGGGNTEAFF
TGTGCCAGCAGCCAAGATTTTGGGGGGGGGAACACTGAAGCTTTCTTT
>TRBJ1-5|.|18|TRBV4-1|.
CASSQVETGTYSNQPQHF
TGCGCCAGCAGCCAAGTTGAGACAGGAACATATAGCAATCAGCCCCAGCATTTT
>TRBJ1-4|TRBD1|14|TRBV5-1|.
CASSLGTGWEKLFF
TGCGCCAGCAGCTTAGGGACAGGGTGGGAAAAACTGTTTTTT
>TRBJ2-3|.|15|TRBV3-1/TRBV3-2|.
CASSQGRIHTDTQYF
TGTGCCAGCAGCCAAGGGAGGATCCACACAGATACGCAGTATTTT
>TRBJ2-7|TRBD1|17|TRBV20-1|.
CSASAIKQGASTYEQYF
TGCAGTGCTAGTGCCATTAAACAGGGGGCAAGTACGTACGAGCAGTACTTC
>TRBJ1-1|.|14|TRBV6-1|.
CASSSRLANTEAFF
TGTGCCAGCAGTTCCCGACTCGCGAACACTGAAGCTTTCTTT
>TRBJ2-7|TRBD2|16|TRBV28|once
CASSPGGGGSSYEQYF
TGTGCCAGCAGTCCGGGGGGTGGTGGGAGCTCCTACGAGCAGTACTTC
>TRBJ2-7|TRBD2|14|TRBV7-3|.
CASSLIAGRGEQYF
TGTGCCAGCAGCTTAATCGCGGGGAGGGGCGAGCAGTACTTC
>TRBJ2-3|.|15|TRBV9|.
CASSVAGKSTDTQYF
TGTGCCAGCAGCGTAGCGGGAAAGAGCACAGATACGCAGTATTTT
>TRBJ1-1|.|13|TRBV6-5|.
CASSYEAYTEAFF
TGTGCCAGCAGTTACGAGGCATACACTGAAGCTTTCTTT
>TRBJ2-3|.|15|TRBV19|.
CASSRPGGVTDTQYF
TGTGCCAGTAGTAGGCCTGGCGGGGTCACAGATACGCAGTATTTT
>TRBJ2-5|TRBD2|17|TRBV5-3|.
CARSPTDPGLAEETQYF
TGTGCCAGAAGCCCGACAGACCCGGGACTAGCGGAAGAGACCCAGTACTTC
>TRBJ1-5|.|16|TRBV6-2/TRBV6-3|once
CASSYAPQVSNQPQHF
TGTGCCAGCAGTTACGCTCCACAGGTTAGCAATCAGCCCCAGCATTTT
>TRBJ1-4|.|14|TRBV9|.
CASSVKFGNGKLFF
TGTGCCAGCAGCGTAAAGTTCGGGAACGGAAAACTGTTTTTT
>TRBJ2-3|TRBD2|14|TRBV5-1|.
CASSNGGSTDTQYF
TGCGCCAGCAGCAACGGGGGGAGCACAGATACGCAGTATTTT
>TRBJ1-3|.|15|TRBV6-5|.
CASRTTPNSGNTIYF
TGTGCCAGCAGAACTACACCCAACTCTGGAAACACCATATATTTT